This TCR beta chain was retrieved from a study of CD8 T cells in Susac syndrome (dated by TCRdb to 2018 to 2020). In terms of the full investigation: Whether CD8+ T cell activation and differentiation in Susac syndrome was antigen driven was tested using repertoire sequencing. CD8+ T cell repertoire clonality was compared between about 12 healthy donors, approximately 14 Susac syndrome patients and approximately 15 multiple sclerosis patients. The paper's findings and limits, for the study overall: The TCR sequencing and HLA analysis was acknowledged to have included a relatively small number of individuals.

As to this clonotype: Its recognized antigen is unknown. The record has no base qualities; no much larger clone is one base away.

RNA was extracted using the RNeasy kit, and 0.5 to 1 microgram was reverse transcribed with random hexamers. TCR beta CDR3 regions were amplified with the immunoSEQ multiplex PCR assay covering 54 Vbeta and 13 Jbeta segments. PCR amplification bias was corrected using a synthetic template baseline for primer optimization and computational correction. Per the source publication's procedure: Reads were annotated to V, D and J genes per IMGT and analyzed with immunoSEQ Analyzer, keeping only productive sequences. Clonality was calculated as one minus the Shannon entropy normalized by log2 of the number of productive unique sequences. For each patient and control, public and private clones were evaluated among the 100 most prevalent clones. A clone was defined as Susac-specific if it was absent from the healthy and MS cohorts, from approximately 980 published viral clones and from other ImmuneACCESS disease sequences. TCRdb passed the public sequencing reads through fastp at Q25 and MiXCR, retaining productive beta sequences. Identical CDR3 protein sequences are pooled into one entry, listed with their most common genes and DNA. TCRdb's processing, not the authors' own work, is the source of the V and J calls. The sample includes roughly 47,000 distinct CDR3 sequences, with 92% observed a single time. Approximately 0.41% of the sample comes from the top ten.

Peripheral blood CD8+ and CD4+ T cells from healthy donors, Susac syndrome patients and multiple sclerosis patients were profiled by high-throughput TCR beta sequencing. The healthy donors served as controls matched for age and sex. CD8+ TEMRA cells were enriched by FACS, while bulk CD8+ and CD4+ T cells were purified by magnetic negative isolation. Blood was drawn into EDTA tubes, processed within 24 hours, and PBMCs were isolated by density gradient centrifugation. PBMCs intended for TCR sequencing were cryopreserved in liquid nitrogen and thawed later in a water bath at 37 degrees C. The sorted or isolated CD4+, CD8+ and CD8+ TEMRA cells had a purity of 90% or higher. The CDR3 spans 14 residues, from the cysteine through the phenylalanine. Only the CDR3 portion is preserved as DNA: 42 bases, with reading frame beginning at the first base. Relative to germline, V is missing 7 bases and J is missing 6 bases, with 10 bases of the junction outside any gene match. Reading the germline V gene gives CDR1 SQVTM and CDR2 ANQGSEA.

The chain uses TRBV29-1 and TRBJ2-1; 9 middle bases align to TRBD2. The sequence was collected from a human donor in good health. Sequenced input: CD8+ T cells from PBMCs. The bases read TGCAGCGCTCTCGGACTAGCGAGGACCAATGAGCAGTTCTTC. This encodes CSALGLARTNEQFF.